Below are 32 T cell receptor beta chains sequenced from a single sample in a study of early T cells in non-severe SARS-CoV-2 infection. TCRdb re-called the 5' RACE reads with MiXCR, one entry per CDR3 protein. The data show around 94,000 distinct CDR3 sequences, around 13% seen once. The sample taken for sequencing was whole blood. The receptor source for this set is an adult who was a healthcare worker with PCR-confirmed SARS-CoV-2 infection or an uninfected control (not recorded which).

This clonotype was counted only a few times. The chain joins TRBV6-1 to TRBJ2-7; TRBD1 matches at 8 bases. Germline trimming cut 6 bases from V and 2 bases from J; bases unmatched to any gene: 9. Germline-derived CDR1 and CDR2 are MNHNS and SASEGT. This CDR3 comprises 15 residues. In nucleotides, the CDR3 is TGTGCCAGCAGAAGACCGGGACAGGCCACCTACGAGCAGTACTTC. This codes for CASRRPGQATYEQYF.

This clonotype occurred many times. This chain connects TRBV27 to TRBJ2-7, with TRBD2 as a possible D gene (6 bases). Germline assignment: CDR1 MNHEY and CDR2 SMNVEV (reference sequence). V was pared by 7 bases and J by 4 bases, with 20 bases between. There are 15 residues in the CDR3. The CDR3 spells CASKDGGNPIYEQYF. The CDR3 DNA reads TGTGCCAGCAAAGATGGCGGGAACCCGATTTACGAGCAGTACTTC.

Remarks on this clonotype: This may stem from a read error, because a much larger clone lies one nucleotide away. The chain joins TRBV7-8 to TRBJ2-1, with 10 positions matching TRBD2. Germline assignment: CDR1 SGHVS and CDR2 FQNEAQ. The CDR3 runs to 16 residues. As DNA, the CDR3 is TGTACCAGCAGCCACACAGCTAGCGGGAGTATCAATGAGCAGTTCTTC. Its translation is CTSSHTASGSINEQFF.

The J gene is TRBJ1-3, the V gene TRBV5-1; D gene unclear. The ends were cut back, 5 bases at V and 2 bases at J, with 11 bases in the middle. Germline-derived CDR1 and CDR2 are SGHRS and YFSETQ. This CDR3 comprises 14 residues. The CDR3 loop is CASSSQAAGNTIYF. In DNA form, the CDR3 reads TGCGCCAGCAGTTCGCAGGCGGCTGGAAACACCATATATTTT.

This clonotype was observed a handful of times. This chain links TRBV5-4 with TRBJ1-1; D is unclear. This CDR3 has 14 residues. Looked up from germline, CDR1 is SGHNT and CDR2 is YYREEE (reference sequence). Trimming took off 0 bases at V and 1 base at J, with 7 bases between the two ends. The CDR3 DNA is TGTGCCAGCAGCTTGGGTGCGGCGAACACTGAAGCTTTCTTT. Its protein is CASSLGAANTEAFF.

This clonotype was seen a handful of times. The gene calls are TRBV7-6 and TRBJ2-3; 8 bases are a match to TRBD2. Germline values: CDR1 SGHVS, CDR2 FNYEAQ. J lost 6 bases, V lost 1 base, and 12 bases had no gene match. The CDR3 runs 17 residues. CDR3 nucleotides: TGTGCCAGCAGCTTAGTGATTCGGGAGGGAAGTATGGATACGCAGTATTTT. It specifies CASSLVIREGSMDTQYF.

This clonotype was picked up many times. The J gene is TRBJ2-1, the V gene TRBV7-2, with TRBD2 matching 15 bases. The germline V gene has CDR1 SGHTA and CDR2 FQGNSA. Trimming cost V 1 base and J 4 bases; bases outside gene matches: 2. The CDR3 totals 17 residues. DNA for the CDR3: TGTGCCAGCAGCTTAGGCGGGACTAGCGGGAGGTACAATGAGCAGTTCTTC. It yields the protein CASSLGGTSGRYNEQFF.

This clonotype was recorded many times. V usage is TRBV12-3 or TRBV12-4 and J usage is TRBJ1-1; the D is unclear. This CDR3 comprises 14 residues. V lost 3 bases and J 9 bases, leaving 17 bases between the germline ends. In DNA, the CDR3 is TGTGCCAGCAGTTTGGACCGGGGAAGATCACAAGCTTTCTTT. It is translated as CASSLDRGRSQAFF.

This clonotype has a count of ten or more. The chain is built from TRBV28 and TRBJ2-1; weak D call: TRBD2 (6 bases). The ends were cut back, 5 bases at V and 3 bases at J, with 11 bases in the middle. Germline assignment: CDR1 MDHEN and CDR2 SYDVKM. The CDR3 length is 14 residues. The CDR3 DNA follows: TGTGCCAGCAGTCTTCGGGACTTCTACAATGAGCAGTTCTTC. This translates into CASSLRDFYNEQFF.

This clonotype was detected ten times or more. This chain links TRBV10-3 with TRBJ2-3; 11 nucleotides agree with TRBD2. Trimming took 2 bases from V and 3 from J; bases not matched to a gene: 4. The CDR3 extends over 16 amino acids. Germline V gene sequence: CDR1 ENHRY, CDR2 SYGVKD. The DNA for the CDR3 is TGTGCCATCAGTGAGACCGGACTAGCGGGTACAGATACGCAGTATTTT. Residues: CAISETGLAGTDTQYF.

This clonotype was seen only a few times. This rearrangement joins TRBV6-6 to TRBJ2-3; TRBD2 aligns across 7 bases. The CDR3 runs to 14 residues. Germline assignment: CDR1 MNHNY and CDR2 SVGAGI (reference sequence). Trimming cost V 4 bases and J 4 bases; bases outside gene matches: 5. CDR3 loop: CASSLGGGADTQYF. The CDR3 DNA reads as TGTGCCAGCAGTTTGGGGGGAGGGGCAGATACGCAGTATTTT.

This clonotype was counted a few times. This chain uses TRBV20-1 with TRBJ1-2, with D perhaps TRBD1 (5 bases). The germline V gene has CDR1 DFQATT and CDR2 SNEGSKA (reference sequence). Trimming pared 5 bases from V and 2 bases from J, leaving 9 bases between. The CDR3 is made up of 12 amino acids. The CDR3 DNA sequence: TGCAGTGCTGGGACTGGCAACTATGGCTACACCTTC. It yields the protein CSAGTGNYGYTF.

The V and J genes are TRBV9 and TRBJ2-3; weak D call: TRBD1 (5 bases). Germline values: CDR1 SGDLS, CDR2 YYNGEE. The CDR3 totals 15 residues. Trimming took off 0 bases at V and 2 bases at J, with 10 bases between the two ends. The CDR3: CASSVGDRPTDTQYF. The CDR3 DNA is TGTGCCAGCAGCGTAGGAGACAGACCCACAGATACGCAGTATTTT.

The chain uses TRBV20-1 and TRBJ1-3; D gene ambiguous. V lost 5 bases to trimming and J lost 4 bases, with 15 bases between them. Germline CDR1 and CDR2: DFQATT and SNEGSKA (reference sequence). The CDR3 contains 14 residues. The CDR3 DNA follows: TGCAGTGCTCGGACCCGGACGCTCGGAAACACCATATATTTT. Its translation: CSARTRTLGNTIYF.

This clonotype turned up a few times. The J gene is TRBJ2-7, the V gene TRBV7-9, with 11 bases fitting TRBD2. The CDR3 is 19 residues long. Germline V gives CDR1 SEHNR, CDR2 FQNEAQ (reference sequence). Trimming took 5 bases from V and 3 from J; bases not matched to a gene: 18. The CDR3 is CASSPKTRGAGLAVYEQYF. In DNA form, the CDR3 reads TGTGCCAGCAGCCCAAAGACGAGAGGGGCGGGACTAGCGGTCTACGAGCAGTACTTC.

The chain joins TRBV5-1 to TRBJ2-1; D assignment may be TRBD1 or TRBD2 (6 bases each). CDR1 and CDR2 from the germline V gene are SGHRS and YFSETQ. CDR3 length equals 14 residues. The V gene lost 1 base and the J gene lost 6 bases, with 11 bases spanning the gap. CDR3 sequence (DNA): TGCGCCAGCAGCTTGAGGGGGGACGGCAATGAGCAGTTCTTC. This codes for CASSLRGDGNEQFF. Together with reference TRBV5-1 and TRBJ2-1, the CDR3 gives the full variable domain: KAGVTQTPRYLIKTRGQQVTLSCSPISGHRSVSWYQQTPGQGLQFLFEYFSETQRNKGNFPGRFSGRQFSNSRSEMNVSTLELGDSALYLCASSLRGDGNEQFFGPGTRLTVL.

This chain links TRBV9 with TRBJ2-7; 10 bases are shared with TRBD1. The CDR3 loop spans 14 amino acids. Germline loops: CDR1 SGDLS, CDR2 YYNGEE. V gave up 4 bases and J gave up 5 bases; unmatched junction bases: 6. CDR3 sequence reads: CASSPRTGGDEQYF. CDR3 DNA: TGTGCCAGCAGCCCACGGACAGGGGGGGACGAGCAGTACTTC.

This clonotype has a count of ten or more. The chain is built from TRBV25-1 and TRBJ2-2, with D tentatively TRBD1 or TRBD2 (5 bases each). The germline V gene has CDR1 MGHDK and CDR2 SYGVNS. The CDR3 is 14 residues long. Between the trimmed V and J ends, which lost 6 bases and 3 bases, there was a span of 11 bases. DNA for the CDR3: TGTGCCAGCAGGGGCCGAGGGGACACCGGGGAGCTGTTTTTT. Its translation is CASRGRGDTGELFF.

The chain uses TRBV10-3 and TRBJ2-7, with TRBD1 as a possible D gene (6 bases). Germline CDR1 reads ENHRY; CDR2 reads SYGVKD. Trimming took 6 bases from V and 2 from J, leaving 17 bases between them. The CDR3 is made up of 15 amino acids. The DNA of the CDR3 is TGTGCCATCAGACGGGACACAGAGGCCCCCTACGAGCAGTACTTC. The encoded protein is CAIRRDTEAPYEQYF.

The chain carries TRBV7-6 and TRBJ2-1; 10 nucleotides agree with TRBD2. The CDR3 is 15 amino acids. V was pared by 5 bases and J by 2 bases, with 3 bases of the junction left unmatched. The germline V gene encodes CDR1 SGHVS and CDR2 FNYEAQ. Written as DNA, the CDR3 is TGTGCCAGCAGCATTAGCGGGAGGCCCTACAATGAGCAGTTCTTC. Translation gives CASSISGRPYNEQFF.

A few counts support this clonotype. V is TRBV3-1 and J is TRBJ2-7, with 8 bases matching TRBD2. CDR1 is LGHDT, CDR2 YNNKEL, per germline (reference sequence). CDR3 length: 15 amino acids. With V trimmed by 3 bases and J by 3 bases, 7 bases remained unmatched. The CDR3 coding sequence is TGTGCCAGCAGCCACCGACGCAGCGGGAGCTACGAGCAGTACTTC. Amino acid sequence: CASSHRRSGSYEQYF.

This clonotype has a handful of counts. This rearrangement joins TRBV4-2 to TRBJ2-3; D not certain. Germline values: CDR1 LGHNA, CDR2 YNFKEQ. This CDR3 has 15 amino acids. Trimming took 7 bases from V and 5 from J, leaving 19 bases between them. Written as DNA, the CDR3 is TGTGCCAGCAAATTTGCCCCTCAAAGGGAAGATACGCAGTATTTT. Its protein product is CASKFAPQREDTQYF.

Ten or more counts support this clonotype. This sequence joins TRBV4-1 and TRBJ2-7; TRBD1 agrees at 10 bases. CDR3 length equals 15 residues. Germline V lookup: CDR1 MGHRA, CDR2 YSYEKL. The V segment lost 1 base and the J segment 3 bases; nucleotides outside the gene matches: 3. CDR3 in amino acids: CASSQGGTGVYEQYF. The DNA of the CDR3 is TGCGCCAGCAGCCAAGGAGGGACAGGGGTCTACGAGCAGTACTTC.

In its sample, this clonotype was seen many times. The rearrangement uses TRBV29-1 and TRBJ1-1; TRBD1 matches at 8 bases. Germline V CDR1 and CDR2: SQVTM, ANQGSEA. J was trimmed by 5 bases and V by 8 bases; bases with no gene match: 13. This CDR3 has 14 residues. The CDR3 DNA sequence: TGCAGCCATTGGGGTCAGGGGGCTAGTACTGAAGCTTTCTTT. Amino acids: CSHWGQGASTEAFF.

The sample holds many counts of this clonotype. This rearrangement joins TRBV5-8 to TRBJ2-7, with no clear D. V lost 4 bases and J lost 6, with 11 bases in between. This CDR3 has 12 residues. Per germline, CDR1 SGHTS and CDR2 YDEGEE. CDR3 DNA sequence: TGTGCCAGCAGCACCCGACCCCGCGAGCAGTACTTC. It encodes CASSTRPREQYF.

This chain joins TRBV12-3 or TRBV12-4 and TRBJ1-5; D is unresolved. V shed 7 bases and J shed 0 bases, with 19 bases lying between them. The CDR3 is made up of 17 amino acids. The CDR3 here is CASTKTGADFSNQPQHF. For the CDR3, the DNA is TGTGCCAGCACGAAGACTGGCGCTGACTTTAGCAATCAGCCCCAGCATTTT.

Remarks on this clonotype: One junction end does not reproduce the germline sequence, and a read error may be involved. V and J are TRBV9 and TRBJ2-7; D is perhaps TRBD1 (6 bases). The CDR3 loop spans 12 amino acids. Germline CDR1 is SGDLS and CDR2 is YYNGEE. The CDR3 reads CARRGSSYEQYF. CDR3 DNA sequence: TGTGCCCGCAGGGGTAGCTCCTACGAGCAGTACTTC. Drawing the rest from reference TRBV9 and TRBJ2-7, the complete variable domain is DSGVTQTPKHLITATGQRVTLRCSPRSGDLSVYWYQQSLDQGLQFLIQYYNGEERAKGNILERFSAQQFPDLHSELNLSSLELGDSALYFCARRGSSYEQYFGPGTRLTVT.

This clonotype appeared once. The V gene is TRBV6-2 or TRBV6-3, the J gene TRBJ2-7, with 7 bases identical to TRBD2. Germline CDR1 and CDR2: MNHEY and SVGEGT. The V segment lost 6 bases and the J segment 2 bases; nucleotides outside the gene matches: 10. The CDR3 has 15 residues. The CDR3 here is CASSTGTTGTYEQYF. The CDR3 region has the DNA TGTGCCAGCAGCACCGGGACTACGGGGACCTACGAGCAGTACTTC.

Many counts were recorded for this clonotype. CDR3 DNA: TGTGCCAGTAGCCCGCCGGGCCCAGCTTGGGGGAGCAATCAGCCCCAGCATTTT. Protein: CASSPPGPAWGSNQPQHF. This chain uses TRBV19 with TRBJ1-5; maybe TRBD1 (5 bases). Trimming took 6 bases from V and 1 from J, leaving 22 bases between them. The CDR3 runs 18 residues. From germline, CDR1 is LNHDA and CDR2 SQIVND (reference sequence).

The chain combines TRBV28 with TRBJ1-1, with 10 bases lining up with TRBD1. The CDR3 sequence is 15 residues long. CDR1 is MDHEN, CDR2 SYDVKM, per germline. V was pared by 4 bases and J by 2 bases, with 4 bases of the junction left unmatched. This CDR3 reads CASSSGQGVNTEAFF. In DNA form, the CDR3 reads TGTGCCAGCAGTTCCGGACAGGGGGTTAACACTGAAGCTTTCTTT.

This clonotype was counted between two and nine times. The chain employs TRBV10-1 and TRBJ1-1; D possibly corresponds to TRBD1 (5 bases). V was trimmed by 1 base and J by 8 bases, leaving 11 bases between them. The CDR3 runs 13 residues. Germline CDR1 WNHNN, CDR2 SYGVQD (reference sequence). The CDR3 DNA is TGCGCCAGCAGTGAGTACTCCGAGGGGGAAGCTTTCTTT. Its protein product is CASSEYSEGEAFF.

The chain carries TRBV6-6 and TRBJ2-2; a weak D match, TRBD1 (6 bases). Deletions cut 9 bases from V and 1 base from J, with 12 bases between. The CDR3 loop spans 14 amino acids. Per the germline V gene, CDR1 is MNHNY and CDR2 is SVGAGI (reference sequence). CDR3 DNA: TGTGCCAGTTGGGGACAATTGAACACCGGGGAGCTGTTTTTT. Translating gives CASWGQLNTGELFF.